These 12 T cell receptor beta chains were sequenced from one sample in a study of T cells after yellow fever vaccination. TCRdb re-derived calls from the 5' RACE reads in MiXCR, one entry per CDR3 protein. The repertoire holds roughly 500,000 distinct CDR3 sequences, with 15% to 20% as singletons. Sequences were derived from PBMCs, sampled 15 days after the yellow fever booster vaccination. Receptor source: a man aged 25-40 years who received the YFV17D yellow fever vaccine.

J is TRBJ2-1 and V is TRBV28; 8 bases align to TRBD1. The germline V gene encodes CDR1 MDHEN and CDR2 SYDVKM. The junction had 3 bases not matched to a gene; V was cut back by 2 bases and J by 9 bases. The CDR3 loop spans 13 amino acids. The CDR3 region is CASSLQGAIEQFF. CDR3 bases: TGTGCCAGCAGTTTACAGGGGGCGATTGAGCAGTTCTTC. The complete variable domain, with remaining parts taken from reference TRBV28 and TRBJ2-1, reads DVKVTQSSRYLVKRTGEKVFLECVQDMDHENMFWYRQDPGLGLRLIYFSYDVKMKEKGDIPEGYSVSREKKERFSLILESASTNQTSMYLCASSLQGAIEQFFGPGTRLTVL.

The rearrangement joins TRBV3-1 to TRBJ2-2; 7 nucleotides match TRBD1. Germline loops: CDR1 LGHDT, CDR2 YNNKEL (reference sequence). The ends lost 0 bases at V and 5 bases at J; junction bases unmatched: 3. The CDR3 totals 15 residues. The CDR3 nucleotides read TGTGCCAGCAGCCAAGAACAGGGGCGGACCGGGGAGCTGTTTTTT. The encoded protein is CASSQEQGRTGELFF.

This clonotype has more than one count but fewer than ten. The chain joins TRBV28 to TRBJ1-2, with TRBD1 matching over 8 bases. The CDR3 length is 14 residues. Germline V gives CDR1 MDHEN, CDR2 SYDVKM. V dropped 5 bases and J dropped 3; count of bases not matched to a gene: 5. The DNA for the CDR3 is TGTGCCAGCAGTAGACAGGGGCCTTACTATGGCTACACCTTC. Its protein is CASSRQGPYYGYTF.

V is TRBV7-2 and J is TRBJ1-1; the match to TRBD1 covers 10 bases. Trimming removed 5 bases from V and 3 bases from J; junction bases left unmatched: 6. In germline, CDR1 is SGHTA, CDR2 FQGNSA. CDR3 length: 15 amino acids. CDR3 region: CASSDRGTGDTEAFF. The CDR3 nucleotides read TGTGCCAGCAGCGATAGGGGGACAGGGGACACTGAAGCTTTCTTT. Based on the CDR3 plus reference TRBV7-2 and TRBJ1-1, the full variable domain is GAGVSQSPSNKVTEKGKDVELRCDPISGHTALYWYRQSLGQGLEFLIYFQGNSAPDKSGLPSDRFSAERTGGSVSTLTIQRTQQEDSAVYLCASSDRGTGDTEAFFGQGTRLTVV.

V is TRBV20-1 and J is TRBJ2-7, with 10 bases identical to TRBD2. V shed 1 base and J 4 bases; nucleotides not matched to a gene: 7. This CDR3 contains 15 residues. Per germline, CDR1 DFQATT and CDR2 SNEGSKA (reference sequence). The CDR3 here is CSARVPSGRVYEQYF. The CDR3 region has the DNA TGCAGTGCTAGAGTACCCAGCGGGAGGGTGTACGAGCAGTACTTC.

This clonotype appeared a few times. This sequence joins TRBV10-3 and TRBJ1-1; D is possibly TRBD1 (5 bases). This CDR3 has 15 residues. Germline V gene data show CDR1 as ENHRY and CDR2 as SYGVKD. Trimming pared 6 bases from V and 1 base from J, leaving 15 bases between. CDR3 amino acids: CAIRALPGPNTEAFF. The CDR3 coding sequence is TGTGCCATCAGGGCCCTTCCGGGACCGAACACTGAAGCTTTCTTT.

This chain links TRBV19 with TRBJ1-1, with D unclear. Germline V gene lookup returns CDR1 LNHDA and CDR2 SQIVND (reference sequence). V was shortened by 9 bases and J by 0 bases, with 17 bases between the two germline ends. This CDR3 is 15 amino acids long. DNA of the CDR3: TGTGCCAGCCGGAAAGCGGGAGCAATGAACACTGAAGCTTTCTTT. As protein: CASRKAGAMNTEAFF.

This clonotype was observed a handful of times. The rearrangement uses TRBV15 and TRBJ2-7; 9 nucleotides align to TRBD1. Germline V gene lookup returns CDR1 LNHNV and CDR2 YYDKDF (reference sequence). Unmatched junction bases numbered 8, after V lost 0 bases and J lost 5 bases. This CDR3 is 16 amino acids long. The CDR3 DNA sequence: TGTGCCACCAGCAGAGATTCGAGACAGGGGGTTGACGAGCAGTACTTC. Protein sequence: CATSRDSRQGVDEQYF.

This clonotype was counted a few times. The chain has TRBV5-4 and TRBJ1-1; 7 positions agree with TRBD1. Trimming cost V 4 bases and J 3 bases; bases outside gene matches: 6. The CDR3 has 14 residues. Germline V gene data show CDR1 as SGHNT and CDR2 as YYREEE (reference sequence). The CDR3 is CASSGRDSYTEAFF. For the CDR3, the DNA is TGTGCCAGCAGCGGACGGGACAGCTACACTGAAGCTTTCTTT.

The chain carries TRBV5-8 and TRBJ2-2; 9 positions agree with TRBD2. The ends lost 4 bases at V and 10 bases at J; junction bases unmatched: 11. This CDR3 is 15 amino acids long. Germline CDR1 SGHTS, CDR2 YDEGEE. In nucleotides, the CDR3 is TGTGCCAGCAGCCGCGGACAGCGGGGGGTCGAGGAGCTGTTTTTT. Translation: CASSRGQRGVEELFF.

This clonotype was seen more than once but under ten times. The J gene is TRBJ1-1, the V gene TRBV20-1; weak D call: TRBD1 (5 bases). CDR1 DFQATT and CDR2 SNEGSKA come from the germline V gene (reference sequence). The V gene lost 4 bases and the J gene lost 4 bases, with 13 bases spanning the gap. CDR3 size: 13 residues. CDR3 sequence reads: CSAIGTWGTEAFF. The CDR3 coding sequence is TGCAGTGCTATAGGGACGTGGGGCACTGAAGCTTTCTTT.

This chain connects TRBV11-2 to TRBJ2-3; 16 bases agree with TRBD2. V was clipped by 6 bases and J by 4 bases; unmatched bases: 19. There are 21 residues in the CDR3. Germline V lookup: CDR1 SGHAT, CDR2 FQNNGV. CDR3 in amino acids: CASRNRVQPGLAGGSADTQYF. Here the CDR3 DNA reads TGTGCCAGCAGGAATAGGGTTCAGCCGGGACTAGCGGGAGGGAGCGCAGATACGCAGTATTTT.